The text below deals with one T cell receptor beta chain. The data were obtained in a study of T cells in Graves' hyperthyroidism and ophthalmopathy. Turning to the study itself: Peripheral blood was obtained at initial diagnosis, preceding any treatment.

Researchers amplified the TCR beta CDR3 regions from RNA transcripts. First-round RT-PCR of the TCR CDR3 relied on the HTBI primer set. TCRdb reprocessed the multiplex PCR reads with MiXCR, giving one entry per CDR3 protein. The table lists roughly 500,000 distinct CDR3 sequences, 24% of them singletons. Ophthalmopathy patients had Clinical Activity Score at least 3, NOSPECS grade at least 4, duration under 3 months. The V and J ends lost 2 bases and 5 bases respectively, with 15 bases between them. Germline values: CDR1 MNHEY, CDR2 SVGAGI. The CDR3 has 15 amino acids. Sequenced material: blood. The chain joins TRBV6-5 to TRBJ2-5; D unresolved. The sequence derives from a woman aged 25 to 39 with Graves' ophthalmopathy. The CDR3: CASSYTGGGAETQYF. CDR3 DNA: TGTGCCAGCAGTTACACGGGCGGCGGTGCGGAGACCCAGTACTTC.